Here is one TCR beta chain with its context. The data are from a study of blood T cell repertoires in COVID-19. The wider study: There were acute and convalescent COVID-19 samples, and they came from the United States, Italy and Spain. Nucleic acid was either cDNA or gDNA, and it came from T cells, B-cell-depleted T cells, or PBMCs.

Participants' reported clinical history set cohort assignment. CDR3 length equals 14 residues. CDR1 is SGHDT and CDR2 is YYEEEE in the germline V gene. V was cut by 6 bases and J by 8 bases, with 20 bases left in between. How the authors handled the data: Cell counts per sample came from amplifying reference gene primers. The assay was immunoSEQ multiplex PCR, and TCRdb's table has in-frame clones only and misses some. D and trimming come from the DNA, and the V and J calls and clone size come from that table. The table lists 300,000 or so clones, around 86% of them singletons. Sequencing was performed on PBMCs or T cells enriched from blood (not recorded which). The receptor was derived from a woman aged 40 to 50 with acute COVID-19. The rearrangement joins TRBV5-6 to TRBJ1-1, with D possibly TRBD1 on 6 matching bases. The CDR3 spells CASNIWGGSREAFF. The CDR3 DNA is TGTGCCAGCAACATATGGGGGGGCAGTCGAGAAGCTTTCTTT.